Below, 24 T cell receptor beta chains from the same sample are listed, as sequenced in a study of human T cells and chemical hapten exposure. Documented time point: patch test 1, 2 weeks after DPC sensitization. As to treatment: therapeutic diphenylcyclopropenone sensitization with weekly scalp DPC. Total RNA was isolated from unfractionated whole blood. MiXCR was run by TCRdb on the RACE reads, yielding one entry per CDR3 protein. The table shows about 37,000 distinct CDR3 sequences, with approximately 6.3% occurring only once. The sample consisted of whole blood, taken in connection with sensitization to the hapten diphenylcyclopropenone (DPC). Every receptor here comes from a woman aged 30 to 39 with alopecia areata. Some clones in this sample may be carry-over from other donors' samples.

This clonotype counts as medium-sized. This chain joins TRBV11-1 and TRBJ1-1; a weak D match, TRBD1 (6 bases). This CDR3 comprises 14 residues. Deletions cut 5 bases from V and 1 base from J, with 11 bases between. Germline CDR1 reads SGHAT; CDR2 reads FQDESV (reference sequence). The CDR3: CASSRQEKNTEAFF. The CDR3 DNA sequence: TGTGCCAGCAGCCGACAGGAGAAGAACACTGAAGCTTTCTTT.

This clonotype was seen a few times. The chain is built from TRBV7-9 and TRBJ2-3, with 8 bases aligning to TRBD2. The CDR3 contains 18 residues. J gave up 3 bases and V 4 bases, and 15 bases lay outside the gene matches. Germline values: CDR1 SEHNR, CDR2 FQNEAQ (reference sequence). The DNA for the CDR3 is TGTGCCAGCAGCTCCGCCCGGAGCGGGGGCTTCATTACAGATACGCAGTATTTT. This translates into CASSSARSGGFITDTQYF.

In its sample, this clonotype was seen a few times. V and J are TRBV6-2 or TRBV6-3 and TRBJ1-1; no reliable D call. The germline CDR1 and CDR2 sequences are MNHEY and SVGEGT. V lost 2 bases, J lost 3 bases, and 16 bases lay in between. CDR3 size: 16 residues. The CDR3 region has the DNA TGTGCCAGCAGTTACCCGCGCCTTAGCCTGGACACTGAAGCTTTCTTT. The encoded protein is CASSYPRLSLDTEAFF.

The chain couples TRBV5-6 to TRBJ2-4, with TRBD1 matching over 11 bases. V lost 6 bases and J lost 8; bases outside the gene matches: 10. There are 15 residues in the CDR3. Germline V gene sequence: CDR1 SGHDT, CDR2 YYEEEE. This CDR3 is CASNPLGQGADIQYF. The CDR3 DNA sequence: TGTGCCAGCAACCCGCTAGGACAGGGGGCGGACATTCAGTACTTC.

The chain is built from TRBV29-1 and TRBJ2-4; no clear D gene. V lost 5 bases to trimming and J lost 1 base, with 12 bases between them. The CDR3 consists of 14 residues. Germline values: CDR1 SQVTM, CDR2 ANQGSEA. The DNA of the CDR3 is TGCAGCGTTCCCGATACAACTGCCAAAAACATTCAGTACTTC. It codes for CSVPDTTAKNIQYF.

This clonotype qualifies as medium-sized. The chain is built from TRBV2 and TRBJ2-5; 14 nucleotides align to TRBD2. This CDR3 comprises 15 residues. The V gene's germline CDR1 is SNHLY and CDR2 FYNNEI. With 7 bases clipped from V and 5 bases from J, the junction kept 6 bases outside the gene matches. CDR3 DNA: TGTGCCAGCAAGGGGACTAGCGGGGGCCGGGAGACCCAGTACTTC. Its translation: CASKGTSGGRETQYF.

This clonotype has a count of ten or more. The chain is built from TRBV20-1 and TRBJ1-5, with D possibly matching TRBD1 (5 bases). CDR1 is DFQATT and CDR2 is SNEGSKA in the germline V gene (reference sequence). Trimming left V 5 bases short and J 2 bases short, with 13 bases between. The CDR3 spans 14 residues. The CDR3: CSAVRGAGNQPQHF. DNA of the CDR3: TGCAGTGCTGTACGAGGGGCTGGCAATCAGCCCCAGCATTTT.

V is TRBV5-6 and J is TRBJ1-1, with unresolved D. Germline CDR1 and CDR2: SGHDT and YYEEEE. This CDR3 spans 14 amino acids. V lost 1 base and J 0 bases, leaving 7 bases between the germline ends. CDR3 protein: CASSLPQMNTEAFF. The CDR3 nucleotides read TGTGCCAGCAGCTTGCCTCAGATGAACACTGAAGCTTTCTTT.

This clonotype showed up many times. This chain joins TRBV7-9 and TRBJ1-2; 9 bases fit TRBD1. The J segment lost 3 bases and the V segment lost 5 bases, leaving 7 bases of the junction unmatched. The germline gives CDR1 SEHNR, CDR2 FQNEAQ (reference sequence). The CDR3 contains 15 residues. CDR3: CASSGTGGADYGYTF. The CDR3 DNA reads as TGTGCCAGCAGCGGTACAGGGGGCGCGGACTATGGCTACACCTTC.

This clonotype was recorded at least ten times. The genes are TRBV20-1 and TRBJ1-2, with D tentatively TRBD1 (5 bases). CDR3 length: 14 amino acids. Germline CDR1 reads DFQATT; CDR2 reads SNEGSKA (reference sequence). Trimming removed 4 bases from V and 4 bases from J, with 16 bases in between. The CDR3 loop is CSAISTPGTYGYTF. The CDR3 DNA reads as TGCAGTGCTATATCTACTCCGGGGACCTATGGCTACACCTTC.

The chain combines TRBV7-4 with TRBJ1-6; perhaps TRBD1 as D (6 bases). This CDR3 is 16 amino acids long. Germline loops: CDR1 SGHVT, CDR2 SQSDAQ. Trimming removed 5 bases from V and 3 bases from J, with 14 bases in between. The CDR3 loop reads CASSPPTGIYNSPLHF. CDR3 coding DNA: TGTGCCAGCAGCCCCCCTACAGGGATCTATAATTCACCCCTCCACTTT.

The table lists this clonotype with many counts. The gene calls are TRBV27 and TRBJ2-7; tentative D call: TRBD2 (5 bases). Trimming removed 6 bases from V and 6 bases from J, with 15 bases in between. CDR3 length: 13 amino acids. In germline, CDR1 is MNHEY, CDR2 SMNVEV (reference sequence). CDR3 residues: CASSRRGNGEQYF. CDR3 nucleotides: TGTGCCAGCAGCCGGCGAGGGAATGGCGAGCAGTACTTC.

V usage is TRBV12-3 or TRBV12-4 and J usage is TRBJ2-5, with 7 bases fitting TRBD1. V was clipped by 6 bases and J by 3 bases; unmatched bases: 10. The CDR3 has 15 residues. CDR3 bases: TGTGCCAGCAGGAGAACCGGGACAGAAAAAGAGACCCAGTACTTC. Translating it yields CASRRTGTEKETQYF.

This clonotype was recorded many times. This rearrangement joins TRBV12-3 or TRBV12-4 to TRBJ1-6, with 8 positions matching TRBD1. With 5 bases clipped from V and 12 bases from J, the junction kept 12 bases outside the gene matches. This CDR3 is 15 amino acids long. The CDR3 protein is CASSQHHGQGRPLHF. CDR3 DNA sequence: TGTGCCAGCAGTCAACACCATGGACAGGGACGACCCCTCCACTTT.

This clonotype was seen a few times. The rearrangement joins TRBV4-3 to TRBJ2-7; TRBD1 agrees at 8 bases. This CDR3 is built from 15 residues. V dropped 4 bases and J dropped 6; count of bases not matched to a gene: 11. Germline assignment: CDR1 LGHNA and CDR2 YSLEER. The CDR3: CASSRTGSATREQYF. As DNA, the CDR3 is TGCGCCAGCAGCCGGACAGGGTCGGCAACTCGCGAGCAGTACTTC.

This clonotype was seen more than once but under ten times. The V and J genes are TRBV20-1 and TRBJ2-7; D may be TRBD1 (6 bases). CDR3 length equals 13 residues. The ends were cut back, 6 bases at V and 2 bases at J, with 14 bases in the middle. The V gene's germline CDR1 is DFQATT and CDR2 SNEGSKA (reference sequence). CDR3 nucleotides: TGCAGTGCCTCGGACAGTTCGACCTACGAGCAGTACTTC. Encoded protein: CSASDSSTYEQYF.

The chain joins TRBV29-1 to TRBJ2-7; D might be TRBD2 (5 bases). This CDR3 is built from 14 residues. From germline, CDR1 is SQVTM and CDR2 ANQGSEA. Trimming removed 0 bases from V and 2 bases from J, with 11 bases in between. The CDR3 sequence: CSVEDGGSTYEQYF. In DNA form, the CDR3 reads TGCAGCGTTGAAGACGGAGGCAGTACCTACGAGCAGTACTTC.

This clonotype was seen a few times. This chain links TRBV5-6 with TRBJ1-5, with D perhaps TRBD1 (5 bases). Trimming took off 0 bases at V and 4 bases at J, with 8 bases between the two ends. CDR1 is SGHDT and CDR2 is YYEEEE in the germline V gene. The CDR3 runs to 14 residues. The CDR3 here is CASSLGQLNQPQHF. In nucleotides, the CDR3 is TGTGCCAGCAGCTTGGGACAGCTAAATCAGCCCCAGCATTTT.

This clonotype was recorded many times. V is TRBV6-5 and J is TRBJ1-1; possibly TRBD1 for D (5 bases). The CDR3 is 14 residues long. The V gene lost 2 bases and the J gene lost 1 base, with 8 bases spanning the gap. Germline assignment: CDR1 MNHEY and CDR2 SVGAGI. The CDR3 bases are TGTGCCAGCAGTTACGGGGGGGAGAACACTGAAGCTTTCTTT. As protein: CASSYGGENTEAFF.

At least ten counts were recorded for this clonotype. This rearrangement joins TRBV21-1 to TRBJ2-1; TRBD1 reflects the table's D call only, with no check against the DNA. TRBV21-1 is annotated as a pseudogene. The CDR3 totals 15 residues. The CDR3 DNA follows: TGTGCCAGCAGCAAATGGGCCAGGGCAGGCGATGAGCAGTTCTTC. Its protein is CASSKWARAGDEQFF.

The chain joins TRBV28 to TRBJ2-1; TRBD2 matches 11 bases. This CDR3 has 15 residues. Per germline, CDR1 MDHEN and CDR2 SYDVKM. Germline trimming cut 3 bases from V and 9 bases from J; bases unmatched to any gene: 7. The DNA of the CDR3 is TGTGCCAGCAGTTTGTTAGCGGGGGGGCAAGGTGAGCAGTTCTTC. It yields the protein CASSLLAGGQGEQFF.

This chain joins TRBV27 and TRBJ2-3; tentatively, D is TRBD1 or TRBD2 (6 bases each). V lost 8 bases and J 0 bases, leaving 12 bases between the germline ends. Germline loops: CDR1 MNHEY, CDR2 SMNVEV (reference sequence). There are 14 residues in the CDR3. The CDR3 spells CASRRGPSTDTQYF. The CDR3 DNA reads TGTGCCAGCCGTCGGGGGCCTAGCACAGATACGCAGTATTTT.

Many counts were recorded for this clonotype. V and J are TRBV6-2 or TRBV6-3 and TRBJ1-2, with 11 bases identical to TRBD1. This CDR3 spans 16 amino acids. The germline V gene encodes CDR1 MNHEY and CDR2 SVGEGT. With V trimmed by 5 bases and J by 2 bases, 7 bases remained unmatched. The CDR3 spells CASSRSRDRGNYGYTF. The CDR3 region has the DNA TGTGCCAGCAGTCGATCCCGGGACAGGGGGAACTATGGCTACACCTTC.

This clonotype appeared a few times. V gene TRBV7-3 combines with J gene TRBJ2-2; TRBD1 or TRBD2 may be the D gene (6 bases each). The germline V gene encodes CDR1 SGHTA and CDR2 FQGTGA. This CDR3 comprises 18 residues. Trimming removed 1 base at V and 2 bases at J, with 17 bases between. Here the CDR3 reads CASSLNGPGAPNTGELFF. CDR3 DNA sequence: TGTGCCAGCAGCTTAAACGGCCCGGGGGCCCCAAACACCGGGGAGCTGTTTTTT. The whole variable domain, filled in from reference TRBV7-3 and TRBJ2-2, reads GAGVSQTPSNKVTEKGKYVELRCDPISGHTALYWYRQSLGQGPEFLIYFQGTGAADDSGLPNDRFFAVRPEGSVSTLKIQRTERGDSAVYLCASSLNGPGAPNTGELFFGEGSRLTVL.